This T cell receptor (beta chain) was recorded in a study of cytomegalovirus exposure and HLA in healthy donors. Study summary: Genotyping of some 390 donors showed that 80% to 85% belonged to the Caucasian-associated ancestry cluster.

Study observations and caveats: Sequencing likely caused a cluster of highly shared sequence variants. It was assumed in the presence/absence analyses that sequencing depth was roughly uniform across donors. Later on, an analysis found that several of the most significant clusters appeared to be linked to common viral pathogens, which included parvovirus B19.

A note on this clone: Its antigen is still unknown.

Vbeta (60) and Jbeta (13) primers were used in the PCR. Assay: immunoSEQ multiplex PCR; the TCRdb copy retains only in-frame clones and omits some. The sample consists of roughly 100,000 clones, about 80% of them appearing once. Germline CDR1 PRHDT, CDR2 FYEKMQ (reference sequence). The CDR3 sequence is 16 residues long. Germline trimming cut 4 bases from V and 7 bases from J; bases unmatched to any gene: 9. Source material: PBMCs. The rearrangement links TRBV13 to TRBJ2-1, with 11 nucleotides matching TRBD2. The receptor was derived from a woman aged 55-69 years in good health and CMV-seronegative. Here the CDR3 reads CASSWGLAGGPNEQFF. CDR3 bases: TGTGCCAGCAGCTGGGGTCTAGCGGGAGGTCCGAATGAGCAGTTCTTC.